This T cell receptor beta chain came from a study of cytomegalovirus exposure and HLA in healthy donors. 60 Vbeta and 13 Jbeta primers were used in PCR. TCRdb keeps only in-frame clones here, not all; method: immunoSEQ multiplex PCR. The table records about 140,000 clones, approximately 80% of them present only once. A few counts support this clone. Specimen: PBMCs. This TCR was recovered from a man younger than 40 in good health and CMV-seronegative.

CDR3 sequence reads: CASSLVTGNTEAFF. The CDR3 nucleotides are TGTGCCAGCAGCTTAGTGACAGGGAACACTGAAGCTTTCTTT. The V gene is TRBV7-2, the J gene TRBJ1-1; D might be TRBD1 (6 bases). V shed 1 base and J shed 1 base, with 7 bases lying between them. There are 14 residues in the CDR3. Germline V gives CDR1 SGHTA, CDR2 FQGNSA.